This T cell receptor (beta chain) was identified in a study of cytomegalovirus exposure and HLA in healthy donors. Study outcomes and limitations: Later findings reportedly placed an Asian-associated ancestry cluster below the approximately 700-donor mean for N-insertions.

PCR employed 60 Vbeta and 13 Jbeta primers. Clones were sequenced by immunoSEQ multiplex PCR, and TCRdb holds only the in-frame ones, with some missing. This repertoire includes tens of thousands of clones. Regarding this clone: The antigen is undetermined.

The CDR3 consists of 14 residues. CDR1 is MNHNS, CDR2 SASEGT, per germline. V gave up 3 bases and J gave up 5 bases; unmatched junction bases: 5. The V and J genes are TRBV6-1 and TRBJ2-5; 8 positions match TRBD2. The clonotype originates from a woman in her thirties in good health and CMV-seropositive. Sequencing was done on a sample of PBMCs. The CDR3 region is CASSEGSGGETQYF. DNA of the CDR3: TGTGCCAGCAGTGAGGGGTCGGGGGGGGAGACCCAGTACTTC.